Below, 16 T cell receptor beta chains from the same sample are listed, as sequenced in a study of identical twins. One entry per CDR3 protein results from TCRdb running MiXCR on the 5' RACE reads. The sample lists about 700,000 distinct CDR3 sequences; approximately 6.1% were seen once. Source material: naive T cells sorted from blood. These receptors came from a man between 18 and 29 years old in good health.

This clonotype was recorded a few times. The V and J genes are TRBV11-2 and TRBJ1-4; D is ambiguous. Germline CDR1 is SGHAT and CDR2 is FQNNGV. The germline V and J ends were trimmed by 6 bases and 4 bases, with 9 bases remaining between them. This CDR3 is built from 13 residues. The CDR3 reads CASRPGNNEKLFF. The DNA for the CDR3 is TGTGCCAGCAGGCCGGGGAATAATGAAAAACTGTTTTTT.

This clonotype has ten or more counts. The J gene is TRBJ1-1, the V gene TRBV9, with D perhaps matching TRBD1 (6 bases). Trimming left V 2 bases short and J 0 bases short, with 11 bases between. From germline, CDR1 is SGDLS and CDR2 YYNGEE. This CDR3 has 15 residues. CDR3 nucleotides: TGTGCCAGCAGCGTCTCAAGGGACATGAACACTGAAGCTTTCTTT. This codes for CASSVSRDMNTEAFF.

This clonotype was detected many times. The V call is TRBV24-1, the J call TRBJ2-2; D unclear. The CDR3 spans 15 residues. Germline lookup yields CDR1 KGHDR and CDR2 SFDVKD. Trimming pared 0 bases from V and 0 bases from J, leaving 4 bases between. CDR3 sequence: CATSDLTANTGELFF. The CDR3 DNA reads as TGTGCCACCAGTGATTTGACCGCGAACACCGGGGAGCTGTTTTTT.

This clonotype was observed at least ten times. As DNA, the CDR3 is TGTGCAACAACAGAGACCGGGGAGCTGTTTTTT. It specifies CATTETGELFF. V is TRBV10-3 and J is TRBJ2-2; D is undetermined. The germline gives CDR1 ENHRY, CDR2 SYGVKD. CDR3 length equals 11 residues.

The chain recombines TRBV6-4 with TRBJ1-3, with D hard to call. Trimming removed 0 bases from V and 0 bases from J, with 24 bases in between. CDR1 is MRHNA and CDR2 is SNTAGT in the germline V gene. The CDR3 extends over 21 amino acids. CDR3 sequence (DNA): TGTGCCAGCAGTGACTCGATACCTGTCGACACCGCTTCCAGCTCTGGAAACACCATATATTTT. Its translation: CASSDSIPVDTASSSGNTIYF.

This clonotype has only a few counts. The gene calls are TRBV7-2 and TRBJ2-3; D is unclear. Germline values: CDR1 SGHTA, CDR2 FQGNSA. Trimming removed 5 bases from V and 6 bases from J, with 9 bases in between. This CDR3 has 12 residues. Here the CDR3 reads CASSHIGDTQYF. The CDR3 nucleotides read TGTGCCAGCAGCCACATAGGGGATACGCAGTATTTT.

This clonotype was seen only a few times. V usage is TRBV29-1 and J usage is TRBJ2-5; 7 nucleotides agree with TRBD1. The CDR3 contains 14 residues. Trimming cost V 6 bases and J 3 bases; bases outside gene matches: 10. CDR1 is SQVTM, CDR2 ANQGSEA, per germline. The chain's CDR3 is CSVSRDSNKETQYF. The CDR3 DNA reads as TGCAGCGTGAGCCGGGACAGCAACAAAGAGACCCAGTACTTC.

This chain joins TRBV7-9 and TRBJ2-7; the D gene is possibly TRBD2 (5 bases). V gave up 4 bases and J gave up 6 bases, with 16 bases separating them. The CDR3 extends over 14 amino acids. Per the germline V gene, CDR1 is SEHNR and CDR2 is FQNEAQ (reference sequence). Here the CDR3 DNA reads TGTGCCAGCAGCTCGCGCCTACTAGGGAGCGAGCAGTACTTC. This gives the protein CASSSRLLGSEQYF. Looking up the rest from reference TRBV7-9 and TRBJ2-7 gives the full variable domain: DTGVSQNPRHKITKRGQNVTFRCDPISEHNRLYWYRQTLGQGPEFLTYFQNEAQLEKSRLLSDRFSAERPKGSFSTLEIQRTEQGDSAMYLCASSSRLLGSEQYFGPGTRLTVT.

The J gene is TRBJ2-2, the V gene TRBV5-5; D is perhaps TRBD1 (5 bases). CDR3 size: 16 residues. V was shortened by 0 bases and J by 0 bases, with 9 bases between the two germline ends. CDR1 and CDR2 (germline): SGHKS, YYEKEE (reference sequence). CDR3 loop: CASSLEGATNTGELFF. In DNA form, the CDR3 reads TGTGCCAGCAGCTTGGAAGGGGCGACGAACACCGGGGAGCTGTTTTTT.

This clonotype came up once. The chain's CDR3 is CASRQKTQYF. The CDR3 DNA follows: TGTGCCAGCAGGCAGAAGACCCAGTACTTC. V gene TRBV2 combines with J gene TRBJ2-5; no firm D call. Trimming pared 6 bases from V and 6 bases from J, leaving 5 bases between. This CDR3 has 10 residues. Germline CDR1 reads SNHLY; CDR2 reads FYNNEI.

In this sample, this clonotype turned up a few times. The J gene is TRBJ2-7, the V gene TRBV3-1; 7 positions agree with TRBD1. The CDR3 has 13 amino acids. V lost 4 bases and J lost 4; bases outside the gene matches: 4. The germline CDR1 and CDR2 sequences are LGHDT and YNNKEL (reference sequence). CDR3: CASSRDRKYEQYF. The CDR3 DNA sequence: TGTGCCAGCAGCCGGGACAGAAAATACGAGCAGTACTTC.

CDR3 residues: CASSRGGAGRTGELFF. The CDR3 DNA sequence: TGTGCCAGCAGCCGTGGGGGGGCCGGGAGAACCGGGGAGCTGTTTTTT. This sequence joins TRBV11-2 and TRBJ2-2, with D tentatively TRBD2 (7 bases). The CDR3 length is 16 residues. The V gene lost 5 bases and the J gene lost 5 bases, with 18 bases spanning the gap. The germline V gene has CDR1 SGHAT and CDR2 FQNNGV. Looking up the rest from reference TRBV11-2 and TRBJ2-2 gives the full variable domain: EAGVAQSPRYKIIEKRQSVAFWCNPISGHATLYWYQQILGQGPKLLIQFQNNGVVDDSQLPKDRFSAERLKGVDSTLKIQPAKLEDSAVYLCASSRGGAGRTGELFFGEGSRLTVL.

This clonotype was detected ten times or more. The genes are TRBV28 and TRBJ2-1, with TRBD2 identical over 9 bases. Germline CDR1 and CDR2: MDHEN and SYDVKM. This CDR3 has 15 amino acids. V trimming: 6 bases; J trimming: 8 bases; junction bases outside the gene matches: 11. The CDR3 coding sequence is TGTGCCAGCAGCCCCCCTGGCGGGAGGGCGGATGAGCAGTTCTTC. Its protein is CASSPPGGRADEQFF. The variable domain in full, completed from reference TRBV28 and TRBJ2-1, reads DVKVTQSSRYLVKRTGEKVFLECVQDMDHENMFWYRQDPGLGLRLIYFSYDVKMKEKGDIPEGYSVSREKKERFSLILESASTNQTSMYLCASSPPGGRADEQFFGPGTRLTVL.

This clonotype was recorded at least ten times. The V and J genes are TRBV7-2 and TRBJ2-1; 8 bases fit TRBD2. This CDR3 comprises 17 residues. With V trimmed by 5 bases and J by 5 bases, 14 bases remained unmatched. Germline loops: CDR1 SGHTA, CDR2 FQGNSA. The DNA for the CDR3 is TGTGCCAGCAGCAGATCGAGCCTGCGGGAGGAGCACAATGAGCAGTTCTTC. Encoded protein: CASSRSSLREEHNEQFF.

This clonotype was detected ten times or more. This sequence joins TRBV12-3 or TRBV12-4 and TRBJ2-2; D gene uncertain. Trimming stripped 9 bases from V and 5 bases from J, with 10 bases between. The CDR3 is made up of 12 amino acids. CDR3: CASSRLTGELFF. The CDR3 DNA reads as TGTGCCAGTTCACGGTTAACCGGGGAGCTGTTTTTT.

The chain has TRBV20-1 and TRBJ2-7; no firm D call. Germline V gene lookup returns CDR1 DFQATT and CDR2 SNEGSKA (reference sequence). The CDR3 covers 17 residues. Trimming removed 6 bases from V and 0 bases from J, with 24 bases in between. The CDR3 protein is CSAPGRRILFFSYEQYF. In DNA form, the CDR3 reads TGCAGTGCCCCTGGACGGCGGATCTTATTCTTCTCCTACGAGCAGTACTTC.